These 20 T cell receptor beta chains share one sample of origin, sequenced in a study of shared clonotypes between healthy human individuals. Sequencing used immunoSEQ multiplex PCR; TCRdb keeps in-frame clones, though not all of them. The repertoire holds a few hundred thousand clones, roughly 72% seen once, with about 12% in the top ten. The specimen sequenced was PBMCs. These receptors were taken from a woman aged 40 to 50 in good health. Some clones in this sample may be carry-over from other donors' samples.

CDR3 nucleotide sequence: TGTGCCACCCACGCGTCCGGGGTCCAAGAGACCCAGTACTTC. Amino acid sequence: CATHASGVQETQYF. This sequence joins TRBV19 and TRBJ2-5, with D possibly TRBD2 on 5 matching bases. CDR1 LNHDA and CDR2 SQIVND come from the germline V gene (reference sequence). V was pared by 10 bases and J by 1 base, with 16 bases between. The CDR3 consists of 14 residues.

V is TRBV27 and J is TRBJ1-4; 9 bases line up with TRBD1. The CDR3 sequence is 15 residues long. V trimming: 0 bases; J trimming: 11 bases; junction bases outside the gene matches: 7. Germline V gene sequence: CDR1 MNHEY, CDR2 SMNVEV (reference sequence). CDR3 sequence (DNA): TGTGCCAGCAGTTTATCAAGGGGACAGGGTATTAAACTGTTTTTT. Translation: CASSLSRGQGIKLFF.

The chain joins TRBV11-2 to TRBJ2-5; D is possibly TRBD2 (6 bases). The last part of the DNA fits TRBJ2-7 better; the J call may be wrong. There are 17 residues in the CDR3. CDR1 is SGHAT, CDR2 FQNNGV, per germline. The CDR3 DNA reads as TGTGCCAGCAGCTTCCGCGGGGCAGGTGAGAACTCCTACGAGCAGTACTTC. Amino acids: CASSFRGAGENSYEQYF.

V usage is TRBV20-1 and J usage is TRBJ1-2, with a tentative D call TRBD1 (5 bases). The CDR3 consists of 11 residues. Looked up from germline, CDR1 is DFQATT and CDR2 is SNEGSKA (reference sequence). Trimming stripped 0 bases from V and 10 bases from J, with 9 bases between. The CDR3 bases are TGCAGTGCTAGAGAAGGGGCGGACTACACCTTC. Translating it yields CSAREGADYTF.

The gene calls are TRBV5-5 and TRBJ1-6; possibly TRBD1 for D (5 bases). CDR1 and CDR2 (germline): SGHKS, YYEKEE (reference sequence). The V and J ends lost 5 bases and 6 bases respectively, with 6 bases between them. The CDR3 spans 12 residues. The CDR3 is CASRQVNSPLHF. The CDR3, as DNA: TGTGCCAGCAGACAGGTTAATTCACCCCTCCACTTT.

This rearrangement joins TRBV28 to TRBJ1-5, with TRBD1 as a possible D gene (5 bases). Trimming removed 2 bases from V and 7 bases from J, with 12 bases in between. This CDR3 region has 14 residues. CDR1 and CDR2 from the germline V gene are MDHEN and SYDVKM. The CDR3 sequence: CASSLGESGQPQHF. The CDR3 DNA sequence: TGTGCCAGCAGTTTAGGGGAGTCAGGGCAGCCCCAGCATTTT.

Points on this clone: This may come from a read error, since a much larger clone is one base off. This sequence joins TRBV30 and TRBJ1-1; D is uncertain. The CDR3 is 13 residues long. Germline V gene data show CDR1 as GTSNPN and CDR2 as SVGIG (reference sequence). CDR3: CAWTSLGWTEALF. The CDR3 DNA reads TGTGCCTGGACCTCCCTGGGGTGGACTGAAGCTCTCTTT.

This chain joins TRBV19 and TRBJ2-1, with TRBD2 as a possible D gene (5 bases). The CDR3 extends over 16 amino acids. V lost 3 bases and J 0 bases, leaving 12 bases between the germline ends. The germline V gene has CDR1 LNHDA and CDR2 SQIVND (reference sequence). The CDR3 nucleotides read TGTGCCAGTAGTATTATTGGGAGCGGCTCCTACAATGAGCAGTTCTTC. Its protein product is CASSIIGSGSYNEQFF. Full variable domain (rest looked up from reference TRBV19 and TRBJ2-1): DGGITQSPKYLFRKEGQNVTLSCEQNLNHDAMYWYRQDPGQGLRLIYYSQIVNDFQKGDIAEGYSVSREKKESFPLTVTSAQKNPTAFYLCASSIIGSGSYNEQFFGPGTRLTVL.

This chain uses TRBV7-2 with TRBJ2-5, with TRBD2 as a possible D gene (6 bases). There are 14 residues in the CDR3. V gave up 3 bases and J gave up 1 base, with 9 bases separating them. CDR1 SGHTA and CDR2 FQGNSA come from the germline V gene. Written as DNA, the CDR3 is TGTGCCAGCAGCTTTTTGCGGGGCCAAGAGACCCAGTACTTC. This sequence encodes CASSFLRGQETQYF.

This chain's CDR3 is CASSMAWTGGNEQFF. In nucleotides, the CDR3 is TGTGCCAGTAGTATGGCGTGGACAGGGGGCAATGAGCAGTTCTTC. The chain carries TRBV19 and TRBJ2-1; the match to TRBD1 covers 10 bases. Losses at the gene ends were 3 bases for V and 6 bases for J; bases not matched to a gene: 5. Germline V gives CDR1 LNHDA, CDR2 SQIVND (reference sequence). This CDR3 has 15 amino acids.

The chain joins TRBV27 to TRBJ2-5; D remains unclear. CDR1 is MNHEY and CDR2 is SMNVEV in the germline V gene (reference sequence). Trimming left V 6 bases short and J 6 bases short, with 2 bases between. The CDR3 consists of 9 residues. CDR3: CASRKTQYF. CDR3 coding DNA: TGTGCCAGCAGAAAGACCCAGTACTTC.

This clone was seen only once. The rearrangement joins TRBV27 to TRBJ2-1, with TRBD1 identical over 9 bases. The J segment lost 4 bases and the V segment lost 1 base, leaving 2 bases of the junction unmatched. The CDR3 consists of 15 residues. Germline loops: CDR1 MNHEY, CDR2 SMNVEV (reference sequence). CDR3 loop: CASSLYRGRYNEQFF. CDR3 nucleotide sequence: TGTGCCAGCAGTTTATACAGGGGGCGTTACAATGAGCAGTTCTTC.

Remarks on this clone: A much larger clone is a single base away; this may be a read error. The identical CDR3 is also encoded by other nucleotide sequences in the sample. The chain links TRBV14 to TRBJ1-1; D remains ambiguous. From germline, CDR1 is SGHDN and CDR2 FVKESK. The CDR3 has 14 residues. The CDR3 nucleotides are TGTGCCAGCAGCCAAGAGCAAATGAACACTGAGGCTTTCTTT. Its translation: CASSQEQMNTEAFF.

The chain uses TRBV11-2 and TRBJ2-1; tentative D call: TRBD1 (5 bases). Trimming cost V 5 bases and J 4 bases, with 21 bases left between them. The CDR3 runs to 17 residues. Per the germline V gene, CDR1 is SGHAT and CDR2 is FQNNGV. In nucleotides, the CDR3 is TGTGCCAGCAGCGATATGAGGAGCTGGGGCGTATACAATGAGCAGTTCTTC. It yields the protein CASSDMRSWGVYNEQFF.

The V gene is TRBV6-1, the J gene TRBJ1-1, with D unclear. The V and J ends lost 7 bases and 2 bases respectively, with 8 bases between them. The germline gives CDR1 MNHNS, CDR2 SASEGT. This CDR3 has 12 amino acids. The CDR3 DNA sequence: TGTGCCAGCATGAAGGGAAACACTGAAGCTTTCTTT. Protein product: CASMKGNTEAFF.

This chain links TRBV4-2 with TRBJ2-3; no reliable D call. This CDR3 has 14 residues. In germline, CDR1 is LGHNA, CDR2 YNFKEQ. Trimming stripped 0 bases from V and 2 bases from J, with 6 bases between. The CDR3 region has the DNA TGTGCCAGCAGCCAAGATACGGCCACAGATACGCAGTATTTT. Translated, it gives CASSQDTATDTQYF.

The chain links TRBV11-1 to TRBJ2-5, with a weak D call TRBD2 (5 bases). This CDR3 has 13 residues. Germline V CDR1 and CDR2: SGHAT, FQDESV (reference sequence). Between the trimmed V and J ends, which lost 6 bases and 7 bases, there was a span of 15 bases. CDR3 region: CASSLGSAGTQYF. CDR3 coding DNA: TGTGCCAGCAGTCTTGGGAGTGCGGGGACCCAGTACTTC.

This clone turned up a few times. This specimen includes other DNA sequences encoding the same CDR3. The chain links TRBV30 to TRBJ1-4; perhaps TRBD1 as D (5 bases). Germline lookup yields CDR1 GTSNPN and CDR2 SVGIG (reference sequence). Trimming stripped 5 bases from V and 4 bases from J, with 14 bases between. CDR3 length: 14 residues. CDR3 coding DNA: TGTGCCTGGGGGACCGGGACGGGTAATGAAAAACTGTTTTTT. Translating gives CAWGTGTGNEKLFF.

The chain joins TRBV28 to TRBJ2-7; maybe TRBD2 (6 bases). V lost 8 bases and J lost 3, with 11 bases in between. There are 12 residues in the CDR3. CDR1 and CDR2 from the germline V gene are MDHEN and SYDVKM. CDR3 sequence: CASGGQRYEQYF. The CDR3 nucleotides read TGTGCCAGCGGAGGGCAGCGCTACGAGCAGTACTTC.

The chain couples TRBV30 to TRBJ2-3; D gene uncertain. V was trimmed by 2 bases and J by 5 bases, leaving 14 bases between them. The germline CDR1 and CDR2 sequences are GTSNPN and SVGIG (reference sequence). This CDR3 spans 14 amino acids. The CDR3 bases are TGTGCCTGGAGTCCCAACTGGAGTGGAGATACGCAGTATTTT. Residues: CAWSPNWSGDTQYF.